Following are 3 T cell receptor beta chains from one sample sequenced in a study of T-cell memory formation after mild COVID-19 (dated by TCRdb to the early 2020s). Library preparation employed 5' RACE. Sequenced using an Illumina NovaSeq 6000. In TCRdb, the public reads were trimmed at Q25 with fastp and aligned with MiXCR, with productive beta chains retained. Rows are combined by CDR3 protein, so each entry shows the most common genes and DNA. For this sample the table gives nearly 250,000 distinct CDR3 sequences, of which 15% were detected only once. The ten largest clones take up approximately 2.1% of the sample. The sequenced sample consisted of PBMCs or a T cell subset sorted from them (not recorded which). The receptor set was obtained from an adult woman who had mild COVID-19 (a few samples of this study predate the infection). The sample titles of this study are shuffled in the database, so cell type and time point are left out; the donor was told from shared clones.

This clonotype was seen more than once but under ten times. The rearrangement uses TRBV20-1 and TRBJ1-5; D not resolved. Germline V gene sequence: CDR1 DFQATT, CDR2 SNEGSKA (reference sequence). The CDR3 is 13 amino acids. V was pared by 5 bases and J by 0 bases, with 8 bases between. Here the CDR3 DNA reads TGCAGTGCTCACGGGGATAGCAATCAGCCCCAGCATTTT. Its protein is CSAHGDSNQPQHF.

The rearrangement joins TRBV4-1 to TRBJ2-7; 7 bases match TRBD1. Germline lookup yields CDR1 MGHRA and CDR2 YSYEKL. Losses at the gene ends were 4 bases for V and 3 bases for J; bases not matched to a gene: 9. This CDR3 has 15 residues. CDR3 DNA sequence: TGCGCCAGCAGCCGCTCGGTGGGACAGTACTACGAGCAGTACTTC. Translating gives CASSRSVGQYYEQYF.

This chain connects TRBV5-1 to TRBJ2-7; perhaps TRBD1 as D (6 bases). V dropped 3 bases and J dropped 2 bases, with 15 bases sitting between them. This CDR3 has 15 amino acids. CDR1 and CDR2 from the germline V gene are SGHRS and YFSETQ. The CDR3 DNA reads TGCGCCAGCAGCTCACCCCCGACAGGCACCTACGAGCAGTACTTC. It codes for CASSSPPTGTYEQYF.